Here is one TCR beta chain with its context. This sample is part of a study of blood T cell repertoires in COVID-19. Study context: Some COVID-19 samples were acute and others convalescent; all came from the United States, Italy and Spain.

TCRdb's copy holds only in-frame clones and misses some; the assay was immunoSEQ multiplex PCR. The repertoire holds 360,000 or so clones, with nearly 90% as singletons. The ends were cut back, 5 bases at V and 0 bases at J, with 20 bases in the middle. Per germline, CDR1 GTSNPN and CDR2 SVGIG (reference sequence). The CDR3 sequence is 16 residues long. The TCR was taken from a woman in her 30s who had recovered from COVID-19. This chain connects TRBV30 to TRBJ2-7, with D tentatively TRBD1 (5 bases). Sequenced material: PBMCs or T cells enriched from blood (not recorded which). CDR3 sequence: CAWDPMGGASSYEQYF. CDR3 bases: TGTGCCTGGGACCCGATGGGTGGGGCAAGCTCCTACGAGCAGTACTTC.